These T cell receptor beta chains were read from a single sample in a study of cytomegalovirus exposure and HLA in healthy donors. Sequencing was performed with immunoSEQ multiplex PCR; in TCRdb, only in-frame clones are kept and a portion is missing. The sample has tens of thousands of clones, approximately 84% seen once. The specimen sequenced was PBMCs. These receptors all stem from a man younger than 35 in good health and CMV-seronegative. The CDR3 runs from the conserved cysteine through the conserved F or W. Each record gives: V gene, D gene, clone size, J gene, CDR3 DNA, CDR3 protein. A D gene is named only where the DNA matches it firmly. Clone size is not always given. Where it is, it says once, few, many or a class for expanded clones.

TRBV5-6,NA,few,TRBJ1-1,TGTGCCAGCAGCCCGGAGGGCTTCCAGGGCACTGAAGCTTTCTTT,CASSPEGFQGTEAFF
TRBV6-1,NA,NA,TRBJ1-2,TGTGCCAGCAGTGAAGGGGCGGGGATTAACTATGGCTACACCTTC,CASSEGAGINYGYTF
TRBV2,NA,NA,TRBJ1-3,TGTGCCAGCAGAGGCAGGGTTTCTGGAAACACCATATATTTT,CASRGRVSGNTIYF
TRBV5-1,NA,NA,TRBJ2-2,TGCGCCAGCAGCCGCGGTCCGGCGAACACCGGGGAGCTGTTTTTT,CASSRGPANTGELFF
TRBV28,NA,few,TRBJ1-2,TGTGCCAGCAGTTTAACTCTTTCGGTATGGGGCTACACCTTC,CASSLTLSVWGYTF
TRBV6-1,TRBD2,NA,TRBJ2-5,TGTGCCAGCAGGCTGACTAGCGGGAGTGGAGAGACCCAGTACTTC,CASRLTSGSGETQYF
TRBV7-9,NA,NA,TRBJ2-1,TGTGCCAGCAGCTCCTCCGTCGGGGGAGGTGGGAATGAGCAGTTCTTC,CASSSSVGGGGNEQFF
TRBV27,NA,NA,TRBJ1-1,TGTGCCAGCAGTCGACCAGGGTTGACTGAAGCTTTCTTT,CASSRPGLTEAFF
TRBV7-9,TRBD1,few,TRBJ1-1,TGTGCCAGCAGCACAGGGGCCGCCGGGGGTACTGAAGCTTTCTTT,CASSTGAAGGTEAFF
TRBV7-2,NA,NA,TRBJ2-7,TGTGCCAGCAGCTTCCCTTCCTCCTACGAGCAGTACTTC,CASSFPSSYEQYF
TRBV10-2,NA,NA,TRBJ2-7,TGCGCCAGCAGTGAGTCGAGTATGGCGCGGGTTTCGTACTTC,CASSESSMARVSYF
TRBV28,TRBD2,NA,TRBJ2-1,TGTGCCAGCAGTCCATGGGGTGGGCGGGGGGATGATGAGCAGTTCTTC,CASSPWGGRGDDEQFF
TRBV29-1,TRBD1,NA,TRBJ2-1,TGCAGCGTTGATGGGACAGGGGGCGCCTACAATGAGCAGTTCTTC,CSVDGTGGAYNEQFF
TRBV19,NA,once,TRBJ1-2,TGTGCCAGTCTAAAGGGGAACTATGGCTACACCTTC,CASLKGNYGYTF
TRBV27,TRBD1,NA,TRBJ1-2,TGTGCCAGCAGTTTAACGACAGGGGGGAATGGCTACACCTTC,CASSLTTGGNGYTF
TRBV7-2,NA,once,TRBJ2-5,TGTGCCAGCAGCTTAAGTGGAGGAGCTTACAAAGAGACCCAGTACTTC,CASSLSGGAYKETQYF
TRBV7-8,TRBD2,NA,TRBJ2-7,TGTGCCAGCAGCACCAGCGGGAGAAGCGAGCAGTACTTC,CASSTSGRSEQYF
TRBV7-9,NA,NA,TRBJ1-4,TGTGCCACGGGGGGTACTAATGAAAAACTGTTTTTT,CATGGTNEKLFF
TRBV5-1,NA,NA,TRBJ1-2,TGCGCCAGCAGCTTGGGTGGACAAGGAGATGGCTACACCTTC,CASSLGGQGDGYTF
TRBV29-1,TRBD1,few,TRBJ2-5,TGCAGCGTCCCGACAGGGGGTAAGACCCAGTACTTC,CSVPTGGKTQYF
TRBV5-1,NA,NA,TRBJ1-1,TGCGCCAGCAGCTGGGGGCAGGGGCGAGGATACACTGAAGCTTTCTTT,CASSWGQGRGYTEAFF
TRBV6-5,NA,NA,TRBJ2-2,TGTGCCAGCAGTCCAAGCTCCGCCGGGGAGCTGTTTTTT,CASSPSSAGELFF
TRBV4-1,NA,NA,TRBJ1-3,TGCGCCAGCAGCCAAGAGGAAGCGGGGCCAAGCTCTGGAAACACCATATATTTT,CASSQEEAGPSSGNTIYF
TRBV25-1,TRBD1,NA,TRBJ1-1,TGTGCCAGCAGTCCAATACGTGGGACAGGAAAGACTGAAGCTTTCTTT,CASSPIRGTGKTEAFF
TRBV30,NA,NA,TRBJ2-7,TGTGCCGGAGGGGACCCAAGGCGCCACGAGCAGTACTTC,CAGGDPRRHEQYF
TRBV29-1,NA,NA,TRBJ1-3,TGCAGCGTTTTTAATCTTGGAAACACCATATATTTT,CSVFNLGNTIYF
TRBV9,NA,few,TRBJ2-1,TGTGCCAGCAGCGTACGGTCGCGAGAGCAGTTCTTC,CASSVRSREQFF
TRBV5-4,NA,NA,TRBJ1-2,TGTGCCAGCACCGCCGACGCAGGGTCATCAGTCTACACCTTC,CASTADAGSSVYTF
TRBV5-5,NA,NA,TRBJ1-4,TGTGCCAGCAGCTTGGGCGGTGGCGGGGCAACTAATGAAAAACTGTTTTTT,CASSLGGGGATNEKLFF
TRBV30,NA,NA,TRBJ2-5,TGTGCCTGGAGGAGGGAGGTTTCGGAGACCCAGTACTTC,CAWRREVSETQYF
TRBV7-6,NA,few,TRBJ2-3,TGTGCCAGCAGCTTAGTAGCGGTACCGCAGTATTTT,CASSLVAVPQYF
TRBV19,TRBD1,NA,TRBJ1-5,TGTGCCAGTAGTCGTGTAGGGACAGGGGATTACGGGAGCAATCAGCCCCAGCATTTT,CASSRVGTGDYGSNQPQHF
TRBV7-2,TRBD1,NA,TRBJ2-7,TGTGCCAGCAGCTTATCGGGACAGTACCCCTACGAGCAGTACTTC,CASSLSGQYPYEQYF
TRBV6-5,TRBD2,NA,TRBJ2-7,TGTGCCAGCACTCCTACCGTAGCGGGATTATACGAGCAGTACTTC,CASTPTVAGLYEQYF
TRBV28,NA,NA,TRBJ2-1,TGTGCCAGCAGTTTCAGTGGGGCCGATGAGCAGTTCTTC,CASSFSGADEQFF
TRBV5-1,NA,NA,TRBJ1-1,TGCGCCAGCAGCGCCACAGGAAGCCTGAACACTGAAGCTTTCTTT,CASSATGSLNTEAFF
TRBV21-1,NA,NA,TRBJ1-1,TGTGCCAGCAGCGGACCGTTGACAGGGGGCAGGACTGAAGCTTTCTTT,CASSGPLTGGRTEAFF
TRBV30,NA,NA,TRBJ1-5,TGTGCCTGGAGTCCAACTAATCAGCCCCAGCATTTT,CAWSPTNQPQHF
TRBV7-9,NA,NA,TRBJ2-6,TGTGCCAGCAGCCCCAGACTAATCTCTGGGGCCAACGTCCTGACTTTC,CASSPRLISGANVLTF
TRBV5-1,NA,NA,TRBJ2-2,TGCGCCAGCAGCTCCCGGGATACGAGACGGGGGACCGGGGAGCTGTTTTTT,CASSSRDTRRGTGELFF
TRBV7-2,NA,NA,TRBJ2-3,TGTGCCAGCAGCTTAGATCCGGCAGATACGCAGTATTTT,CASSLDPADTQYF
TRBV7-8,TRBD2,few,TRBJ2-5,TGTGCCAGCAGCCGGACTAGCGGGACTTCCCAAGAGACCCAGTACTTC,CASSRTSGTSQETQYF
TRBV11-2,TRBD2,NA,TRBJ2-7,TGTGCCAGCAGCTCGGGGGGAGAGAGCTCCTACGAGCAGTACTTC,CASSSGGESSYEQYF
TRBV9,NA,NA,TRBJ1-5,TGTGCCAGCAGCGTAGACGGCAGAAGAGGTCAGCCCCAGCATTTT,CASSVDGRRGQPQHF